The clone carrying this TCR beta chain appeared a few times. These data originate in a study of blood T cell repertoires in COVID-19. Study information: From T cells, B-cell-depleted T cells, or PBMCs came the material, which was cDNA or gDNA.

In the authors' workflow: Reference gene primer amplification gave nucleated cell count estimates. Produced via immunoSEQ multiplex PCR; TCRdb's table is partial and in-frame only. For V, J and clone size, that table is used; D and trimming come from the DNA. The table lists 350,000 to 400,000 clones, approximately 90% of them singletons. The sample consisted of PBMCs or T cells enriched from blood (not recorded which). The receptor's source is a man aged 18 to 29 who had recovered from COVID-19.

The CDR3 loop reads CASSLAKETNEKLFF. The CDR3 region has the DNA TGTGCCAGCAGCCTGGCCAAGGAGACTAATGAAAAACTGTTTTTT. The chain carries TRBV5-8 and TRBJ1-4; D gene unclear. Germline V gene sequence: CDR1 SGHTS, CDR2 YDEGEE. The V end lost 4 bases, the J end lost 2 bases, and 12 bases lay between the germline ends. This CDR3 is 15 amino acids long.